Following are 13 T cell receptor beta chains from one sample sequenced in a study of T-cell memory formation after mild COVID-19. TCRdb called the 5' RACE reads again in MiXCR, with one record for every CDR3 protein. The sample lists around 320,000 distinct CDR3 sequences; around 27% were seen once. Sequences were obtained from PBMCs or a T cell subset sorted from them (not recorded which). These receptors were taken from an adult woman who had mild COVID-19 (a few samples of this study predate the infection). Cell type and time point are not known.

This clonotype was found a few times. The chain carries TRBV7-3 and TRBJ2-1; 11 nucleotides match TRBD2. This CDR3 comprises 15 residues. Germline CDR1 and CDR2: SGHTA and FQGTGA. Unmatched junction bases numbered 5, after V lost 4 bases and J lost 6 bases. The CDR3 is CASSSRLAGSNEQFF. CDR3 sequence (DNA): TGTGCCAGCAGCTCTCGACTAGCGGGAAGCAATGAGCAGTTCTTC.

The rearrangement uses TRBV10-2 and TRBJ2-2; no reliable D call. Germline V gives CDR1 WSHSY, CDR2 SAAADI. Trimming shortened V by 2 bases and J by 7 bases, and 8 bases separated the two germline ends. CDR3 size: 13 residues. This chain's CDR3 is CASSEPGRGELFF. CDR3 nucleotide sequence: TGCGCCAGCAGTGAGCCGGGCCGCGGGGAGCTGTTTTTT.

V is TRBV12-3 or TRBV12-4 and J is TRBJ2-7, with D hard to call. The CDR3 is 15 residues long. Trimming removed 3 bases at V and 3 bases at J, with 15 bases between. The CDR3 DNA follows: TGTGCCAGCAGTTTTGTGGGCCGGGCAGGCTACGAGCAGTACTTC. It yields the protein CASSFVGRAGYEQYF.

This chain links TRBV30 with TRBJ2-3, with 9 bases identical to TRBD2. V lost 4 bases and J lost 2; bases outside the gene matches: 10. CDR3 size: 16 residues. The germline CDR1 and CDR2 sequences are GTSNPN and SVGIG (reference sequence). CDR3 loop: CAWMGFLAGYTDTQYF. CDR3 in DNA: TGTGCCTGGATGGGCTTCCTAGCGGGGTACACAGATACGCAGTATTTT.

CDR3: CASSLTSNTEAFF. The CDR3 DNA sequence: TGTGCCAGCAGCTTGACATCGAACACTGAAGCTTTCTTT. The chain employs TRBV11-1 and TRBJ1-1; D is ambiguous. There are 13 residues in the CDR3. V was trimmed by 3 bases and J by 1 base, leaving 6 bases between them. Germline CDR1 is SGHAT and CDR2 is FQDESV (reference sequence).

The chain employs TRBV9 and TRBJ2-1, with 13 bases matching TRBD2. This CDR3 has 16 amino acids. The V gene end was trimmed by 0 bases and the J gene end by 3 bases; junction bases not matched to a gene: 0. The germline gives CDR1 SGDLS, CDR2 YYNGEE. This CDR3 reads CASSVGTSGGYNEQFF. CDR3 DNA: TGTGCCAGCAGCGTAGGGACTAGCGGGGGCTACAATGAGCAGTTCTTC. Drawing the rest from reference TRBV9 and TRBJ2-1, the complete variable domain is DSGVTQTPKHLITATGQRVTLRCSPRSGDLSVYWYQQSLDQGLQFLIQYYNGEERAKGNILERFSAQQFPDLHSELNLSSLELGDSALYFCASSVGTSGGYNEQFFGPGTRLTVL.

Many counts were recorded for this clonotype. The chain is built from TRBV7-6 and TRBJ2-5; 9 bases line up with TRBD1. The CDR3 loop spans 16 amino acids. The germline V gene encodes CDR1 SGHVS and CDR2 FNYEAQ. V gave up 0 bases and J gave up 4 bases; unmatched junction bases: 6. The CDR3 coding sequence is TGTGCCAGCAGCTTAGCACAGGGGGCTTTGGGAGAGACCCAGTACTTC. As protein: CASSLAQGALGETQYF.

The chain has TRBV5-1 and TRBJ1-5, with D possibly TRBD1 on 6 matching bases. The CDR3 is 17 residues long. Per germline, CDR1 SGHRS and CDR2 YFSETQ. The germline V and J ends were trimmed by 0 bases and 0 bases, with 13 bases remaining between them. The CDR3 is CASSLGAVTGSNQPQHF. The CDR3 bases are TGCGCCAGCAGCTTGGGAGCTGTGACAGGTAGCAATCAGCCCCAGCATTTT.

The rearrangement uses TRBV10-3 and TRBJ2-1, with 7 bases fitting TRBD2. The germline V gene encodes CDR1 ENHRY and CDR2 SYGVKD. The J segment lost 1 base and the V segment lost 6 bases, leaving 9 bases of the junction unmatched. The CDR3 totals 16 residues. Here the CDR3 reads CAIRAFGGSSYNEQFF. CDR3 DNA: TGTGCCATCAGGGCCTTTGGCGGGAGTTCCTACAATGAGCAGTTCTTC.

This clonotype was seen a few times. V gene TRBV29-1 combines with J gene TRBJ2-5; tentatively, D is TRBD2 (7 bases). Germline CDR1 reads SQVTM; CDR2 reads ANQGSEA. The CDR3 consists of 15 residues. V lost 2 bases and J 2 bases, leaving 15 bases between the germline ends. The CDR3 nucleotides are TGCAGCGTTGAAATCCGGGGGGCAGGTCAAGAGACCCAGTACTTC. Translating gives CSVEIRGAGQETQYF.

This clonotype has at least ten counts. The J gene is TRBJ1-3, the V gene TRBV7-2, with a possible D match to TRBD1 (5 bases). The V gene lost 1 base and the J gene lost 4 bases, with 8 bases spanning the gap. This CDR3 is 14 amino acids long. The V gene's germline CDR1 is SGHTA and CDR2 FQGNSA. The CDR3 loop reads CASSLGGTGNTIYF. The CDR3, as DNA: TGTGCCAGCAGCTTAGGGGGGACGGGAAACACCATATATTTT. Supplemented by reference TRBV7-2 and TRBJ1-3, the full variable domain reads GAGVSQSPSNKVTEKGKDVELRCDPISGHTALYWYRQSLGQGLEFLIYFQGNSAPDKSGLPSDRFSAERTGGSVSTLTIQRTQQEDSAVYLCASSLGGTGNTIYFGEGSWLTVV.

The chain uses TRBV10-3 and TRBJ1-2; perhaps TRBD1 as D (5 bases). The CDR3 totals 16 residues. Germline V gene data show CDR1 as ENHRY and CDR2 as SYGVKD. The germline V and J ends were trimmed by 0 bases and 8 bases, with 19 bases remaining between them. CDR3 coding DNA: TGTGCCATCAGTGAGTCTTTGGACGGCTTGAGGGGCGGCTACACCTTC. It translates to CAISESLDGLRGGYTF.

The CDR3 DNA follows: TGTGCCAGCAGTTTTAGGCCCTCTGAAGCTTTCTTT. Its translation: CASSFRPSEAFF. V is TRBV12-3 or TRBV12-4 and J is TRBJ1-1; D unresolved. V lost 3 bases, J lost 6 bases, and 8 bases lay in between. The CDR3 loop spans 12 amino acids.